These 30 T cell receptor beta chains share one sample of origin, sequenced in a study of monozygotic twins with inflammatory bowel disease. One entry per CDR3 protein, without DNA, is what TCRdb gives after re-calling the 5' RACE reads. Seen in this sample are 400,000 to 500,000 distinct CDR3 sequences; the ten most common clones hold less than 2.5%. Sequencing used blood. Receptors were obtained from a human donor with ulcerative colitis or Crohn's disease, or a healthy co-twin of an affected twin (not recorded which).

J is TRBJ1-2 and V is TRBV7-6; TCRdb returns TRBD1, unconfirmable since there is no DNA. This CDR3 is 15 amino acids long. Germline values: CDR1 SGHVS, CDR2 FNYEAQ. This chain's CDR3 is CASSLGGQGNRGYTF.

The chain carries TRBV12-3 or TRBV12-4 and TRBJ2-5; TCRdb reports TRBD1, a call that lacks DNA to check it against. CDR3 size: 15 residues. The CDR3 region is CASSLAGASQETQYF.

The genes are TRBV7-2 and TRBJ2-4; TCRdb's D call of TRBD2 is untestable without DNA. CDR3 size: 16 residues. The germline V gene encodes CDR1 SGHTA and CDR2 FQGNSA. The CDR3 reads CASSFLVAGAKNIQYF.

V is TRBV28 and J is TRBJ2-1; TCRdb's D gene call, TRBD2, goes unchecked for lack of DNA. Per germline, CDR1 MDHEN and CDR2 SYDVKM. CDR3 length: 14 amino acids. CDR3 loop: CASNLLAGGLGQFF.

The chain recombines TRBV7-2 with TRBJ2-3. This CDR3 has 15 residues. Germline lookup yields CDR1 SGHTA and CDR2 FQGNSA. This chain's CDR3 is CASSLIGVAADTQYF.

V and J are TRBV20-1 and TRBJ2-3; TCRdb picks TRBD1, but there is no DNA to check that call. CDR3 length: 15 amino acids. CDR1 is DFQATT, CDR2 SNEGSKA, per germline (reference sequence). The CDR3 region is CSAQRGASNTDTQYF.

The V and J genes are TRBV12-3 or TRBV12-4 and TRBJ2-3; TCRdb selects TRBD2, and the lack of DNA leaves this call unchecked. The CDR3 runs 14 residues. CDR3 protein: CASSSRGLGDTQYF.

This chain links TRBV6-2 or TRBV6-3 with TRBJ1-5; TCRdb indicates TRBD1, and absent DNA this call remains unverified. The CDR3 extends over 15 amino acids. CDR1 is MNHEY, CDR2 SVGEGT, per germline. The CDR3 sequence is CASSPTGVINQPQHF.

The chain combines TRBV20-1 with TRBJ1-2; without DNA, the TCRdb call of TRBD1 cannot be checked. The CDR3 contains 12 residues. In germline, CDR1 is DFQATT, CDR2 SNEGSKA (reference sequence). The CDR3 sequence: CSGAGGNYGYTF.

V is TRBV12-3 or TRBV12-4 and J is TRBJ1-4. This CDR3 is 15 amino acids long. CDR3 residues: CASTDSFGANEKLFF.

The rearrangement joins TRBV25-1 to TRBJ1-5. The germline CDR1 and CDR2 sequences are MGHDK and SYGVNS. This CDR3 is 16 amino acids long. The CDR3 sequence is CASSGGTVDSNQPQHF.

The chain carries TRBV11-2 and TRBJ2-7; the D call of TRBD1 rests on TCRdb alone, since no DNA is present to check it. CDR3 length: 16 residues. The germline gives CDR1 SGHAT, CDR2 FQNNGV. CDR3 region: CASSNKVRTATYEQYF.

This chain links TRBV18 with TRBJ2-1. The CDR3 extends over 12 amino acids. Germline CDR1 and CDR2: KGHSH and LQKENI. The CDR3 loop is CASSQQGLEQFF.

The rearrangement links TRBV5-5 to TRBJ2-3; no DNA is available, so the TRBD2 call from TCRdb remains unchecked. The CDR3 loop spans 16 amino acids. The germline V gene encodes CDR1 SGHKS and CDR2 YYEKEE (reference sequence). The CDR3 region is CASSSRLAGPGDTQYF.

The chain carries TRBV12-3 or TRBV12-4 and TRBJ1-2; the TRBD1 assignment by TCRdb is unverifiable without DNA. This CDR3 is built from 14 residues. The CDR3 sequence: CASSLRQGVYGYTF.

V and J are TRBV7-3 and TRBJ2-1; TCRdb indicates TRBD2, and absent DNA this call remains unverified. Per germline, CDR1 SGHTA and CDR2 FQGTGA. The CDR3 spans 15 residues. CDR3 in amino acids: CASSLMASGRGEQFF.

The chain links TRBV20-1 to TRBJ2-1; without DNA, the TCRdb call of TRBD1 cannot be checked. CDR1 and CDR2 (germline): DFQATT, SNEGSKA (reference sequence). This CDR3 spans 15 amino acids. CDR3 region: CSARIIAGRGDEQFF.

The CDR3 sequence is CASSLRWGPEQFF. This chain uses TRBV5-5 with TRBJ2-1; TCRdb's assignment of TRBD1 cannot be checked, as there is no DNA. The CDR3 is made up of 13 amino acids. Germline-derived CDR1 and CDR2 are SGHKS and YYEKEE (reference sequence).

V usage is TRBV7-2 and J usage is TRBJ1-1; TCRdb's D call, TRBD1, is unchecked because there is no DNA. Germline lookup yields CDR1 SGHTA and CDR2 FQGNSA. CDR3 length equals 14 residues. The CDR3 is CASSTRQGSLPAFF.

The chain has TRBV7-2 and TRBJ1-3; checking the TCRdb D call of TRBD1 is not possible without DNA. CDR3 length: 16 amino acids. In germline, CDR1 is SGHTA, CDR2 FQGNSA. The CDR3 loop is CASSFTGAISGNTIYF.

V usage is TRBV11-2 and J usage is TRBJ2-5; TCRdb's D call of TRBD1 is untestable without DNA. Germline values: CDR1 SGHAT, CDR2 FQNNGV. The CDR3 has 16 amino acids. The CDR3 loop reads CASSHFRGRYQETQYF.

Here the CDR3 reads CASSIDGQGAVEQYF. The chain uses TRBV5-1 and TRBJ2-7; with no DNA, the TCRdb D assignment of TRBD1 cannot be verified. The CDR3 consists of 15 residues. Germline V gene sequence: CDR1 SGHRS, CDR2 YFSETQ.

The chain is built from TRBV14 and TRBJ2-6. Germline V gene data show CDR1 as SGHDN and CDR2 as FVKESK. The CDR3 has 15 residues. The CDR3 loop reads CASSHRRAGANVLTF. The full variable domain, with the rest looked up from reference TRBV14 and TRBJ2-6, is EAGVTQFPSHSVIEKGQTVTLRCDPISGHDNLYWYRRVMGKEIKFLLHFVKESKQDESGMPNNRFLAERTGGTYSTLKVQPAELEDSGVYFCASSHRRAGANVLTFGAGSRLTVL.

This sequence joins TRBV30 and TRBJ2-5. From germline, CDR1 is GTSNPN and CDR2 SVGIG (reference sequence). This CDR3 region has 12 residues. The CDR3 region is CAWKASQETQYF.

This chain uses TRBV11-1 with TRBJ2-6; the D call from TCRdb, TRBD2, cannot be confirmed without DNA. Per the germline V gene, CDR1 is SGHAT and CDR2 is FQDESV (reference sequence). This CDR3 contains 19 residues. The CDR3 sequence: CASSLNWPGPLSGANVLTF.

The genes are TRBV7-9 and TRBJ2-7; TCRdb's D gene call, TRBD1, goes unchecked for lack of DNA. Germline V gives CDR1 SEHNR, CDR2 FQNEAQ (reference sequence). The CDR3 totals 14 residues. The CDR3: CASTPQGRAYEQYF. The full variable domain, its missing parts supplied by reference TRBV7-9 and TRBJ2-7, is DTGVSQNPRHKITKRGQNVTFRCDPISEHNRLYWYRQTLGQGPEFLTYFQNEAQLEKSRLLSDRFSAERPKGSFSTLEIQRTEQGDSAMYLCASTPQGRAYEQYFGPGTRLTVT.

This chain links TRBV24-1 with TRBJ1-2; TCRdb names TRBD1, which stays unverified in the absence of DNA. Germline V gene lookup returns CDR1 KGHDR and CDR2 SFDVKD. This CDR3 has 15 amino acids. This CDR3 reads CATSDAGQSIYGYTF.

This sequence joins TRBV15 and TRBJ2-7; TCRdb calls TRBD1, which cannot be checked without DNA. This CDR3 spans 16 amino acids. Germline CDR1 is LNHNV and CDR2 is YYDKDF (reference sequence). The CDR3: CATSRATGINFGEQYF.

The chain employs TRBV7-9 and TRBJ2-7; TCRdb's D call of TRBD1 is untestable without DNA. The CDR3 contains 15 residues. Germline CDR1 reads SEHNR; CDR2 reads FQNEAQ (reference sequence). CDR3: CASSPRTGETYEQYF.

The rearrangement uses TRBV3-1 and TRBJ1-2; TCRdb returns TRBD1, unconfirmable since there is no DNA. The CDR3 contains 18 residues. Per the germline V gene, CDR1 is LGHDT and CDR2 is YNNKEL (reference sequence). CDR3 amino acids: CASSQDRLGQIHGYGYTF.